The clone carrying this T cell receptor beta chain was observed at least ten times. As yet, its antigen is unknown. Time point: sample taken at primary tumor resection. Unsorted samples of tumor, nontumor lung or frozen PBMC had their whole RNA sequenced. Trimming removed 5 bases at V and 5 bases at J, with 10 bases between. The germline gives CDR1 SGHVT, CDR2 SQSDAQ. The CDR3 is made up of 12 amino acids. From the 5' RACE reads, TCRdb called clonotypes with MiXCR, one entry per CDR3 protein. This sample has 45,000 to 55,000 distinct CDR3 sequences, with over 4.5% found just once. These data come from a study of spatial heterogeneity in lung cancer. Overall study: Sequence detection consistently recorded a greater number of beta-chain than alpha-chain sequences. The mean occurrence of each unique TCR and UMI combination in raw reads exceeded 8.5. Findings of the study overall: At tumor resection, ubiquitous expanded TCRs were detected in blood more often than later.

Sequenced material: PBMCs, taken at surgery. The source is a male donor with early-stage non-small cell lung cancer. The rearrangement uses TRBV7-4 and TRBJ2-7; no clear D. The DNA for the CDR3 is TGTGCCAGCAGCCCTAGGGTCCACGAGCAGTACTTC. This codes for CASSPRVHEQYF.